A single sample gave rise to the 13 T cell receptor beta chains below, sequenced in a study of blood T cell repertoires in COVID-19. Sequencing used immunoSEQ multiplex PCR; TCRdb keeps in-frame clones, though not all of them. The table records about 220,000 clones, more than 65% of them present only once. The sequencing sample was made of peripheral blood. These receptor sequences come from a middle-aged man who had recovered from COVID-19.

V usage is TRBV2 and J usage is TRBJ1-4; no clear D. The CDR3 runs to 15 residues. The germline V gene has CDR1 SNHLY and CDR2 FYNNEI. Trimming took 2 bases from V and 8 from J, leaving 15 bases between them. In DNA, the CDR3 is TGTGCCAGCAGTGAATTAGGACCGGGCGGGGAAAAACTGTTTTTT. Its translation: CASSELGPGGEKLFF.

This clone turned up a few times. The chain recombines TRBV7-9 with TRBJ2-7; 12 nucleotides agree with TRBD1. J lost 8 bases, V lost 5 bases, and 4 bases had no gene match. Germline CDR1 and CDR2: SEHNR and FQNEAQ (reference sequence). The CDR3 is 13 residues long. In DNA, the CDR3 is TGTGCCAGCAGCGACGGGACAGGGGGCAAGCAGTACTTC. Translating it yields CASSDGTGGKQYF.

This CDR3 is CASSLGQGSQAFF. The DNA of the CDR3 is TGTGCCAGCAGTTTAGGACAGGGATCCCAAGCTTTCTTT. The chain couples TRBV27 to TRBJ1-1, with 8 bases identical to TRBD1. V shed 2 bases and J 9 bases; nucleotides not matched to a gene: 5. The V gene's germline CDR1 is MNHEY and CDR2 SMNVEV (reference sequence). The CDR3 spans 13 residues.

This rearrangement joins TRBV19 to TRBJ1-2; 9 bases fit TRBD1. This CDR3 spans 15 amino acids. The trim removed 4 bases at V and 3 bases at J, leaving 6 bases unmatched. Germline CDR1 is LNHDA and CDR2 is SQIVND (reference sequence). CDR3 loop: CASSTRDRVDYGYTF. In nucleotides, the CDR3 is TGTGCCAGTAGTACCCGGGACAGGGTTGACTATGGCTACACCTTC.

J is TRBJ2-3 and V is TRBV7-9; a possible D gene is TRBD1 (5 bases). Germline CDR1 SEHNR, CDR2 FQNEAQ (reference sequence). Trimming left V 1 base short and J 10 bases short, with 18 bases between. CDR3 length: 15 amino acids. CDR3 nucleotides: TGTGCCAGCAGCTTAGGCACGACAGTCCTACGGGCGCAGTATTTT. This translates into CASSLGTTVLRAQYF.

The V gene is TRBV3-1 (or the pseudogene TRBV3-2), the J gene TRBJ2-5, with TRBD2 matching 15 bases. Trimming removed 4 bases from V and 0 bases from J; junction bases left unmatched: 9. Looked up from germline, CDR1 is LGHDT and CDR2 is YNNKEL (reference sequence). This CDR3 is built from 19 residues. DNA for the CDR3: TGTGCCAGCAGCCCCAGGACTAGCGGGAGGGCCTGGGACCAAGAGACCCAGTACTTC. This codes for CASSPRTSGRAWDQETQYF.

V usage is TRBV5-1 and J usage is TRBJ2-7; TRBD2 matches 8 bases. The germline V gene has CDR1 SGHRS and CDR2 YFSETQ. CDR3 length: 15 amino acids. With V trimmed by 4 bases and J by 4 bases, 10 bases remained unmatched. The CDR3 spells CASSPGLAGLYEQYF. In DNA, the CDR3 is TGCGCCAGCAGCCCAGGACTAGCAGGACTATACGAGCAGTACTTC.

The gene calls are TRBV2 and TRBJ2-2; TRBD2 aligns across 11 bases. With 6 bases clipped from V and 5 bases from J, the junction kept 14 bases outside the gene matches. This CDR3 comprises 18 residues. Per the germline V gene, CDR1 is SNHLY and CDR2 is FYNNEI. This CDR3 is CASRFPALAGDDTGELFF. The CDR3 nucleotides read TGTGCCAGCAGGTTCCCGGCACTAGCGGGAGACGATACCGGGGAGCTGTTTTTT.

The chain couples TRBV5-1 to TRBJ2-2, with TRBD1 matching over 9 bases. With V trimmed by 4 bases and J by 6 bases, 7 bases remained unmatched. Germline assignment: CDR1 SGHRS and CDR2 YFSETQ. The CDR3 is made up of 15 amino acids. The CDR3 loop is CASSLGTGLPGELFF. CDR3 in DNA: TGCGCCAGCAGCCTAGGGACAGGGCTACCCGGGGAGCTGTTTTTT.

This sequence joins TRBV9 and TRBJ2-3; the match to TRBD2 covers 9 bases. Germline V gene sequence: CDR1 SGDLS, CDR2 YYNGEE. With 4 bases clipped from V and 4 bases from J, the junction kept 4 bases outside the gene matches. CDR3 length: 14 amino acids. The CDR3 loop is CASSPSGMPDTQYF. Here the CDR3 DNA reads TGTGCCAGCAGCCCTAGCGGGATGCCAGATACGCAGTATTTT.

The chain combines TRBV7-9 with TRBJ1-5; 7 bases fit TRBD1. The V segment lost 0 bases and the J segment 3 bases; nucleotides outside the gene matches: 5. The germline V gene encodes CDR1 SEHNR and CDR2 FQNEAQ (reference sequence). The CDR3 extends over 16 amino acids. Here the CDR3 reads CASSLAFDRDNQPQHF. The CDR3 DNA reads TGTGCCAGCAGCTTAGCCTTTGACAGGGACAATCAGCCCCAGCATTTT.

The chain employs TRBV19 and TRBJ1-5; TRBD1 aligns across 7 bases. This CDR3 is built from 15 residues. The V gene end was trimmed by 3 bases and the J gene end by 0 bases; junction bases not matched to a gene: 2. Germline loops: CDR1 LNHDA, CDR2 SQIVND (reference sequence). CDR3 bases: TGTGCCAGTAGTATTGGACAGGCTAGCAATCAGCCCCAGCATTTT. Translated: CASSIGQASNQPQHF.

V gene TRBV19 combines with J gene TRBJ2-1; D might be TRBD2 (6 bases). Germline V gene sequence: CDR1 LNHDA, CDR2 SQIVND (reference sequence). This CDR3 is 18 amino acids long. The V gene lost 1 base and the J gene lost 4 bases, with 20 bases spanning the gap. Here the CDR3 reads CASSIGPPGGTLYNEQFF. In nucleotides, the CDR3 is TGTGCCAGTAGTATAGGTCCCCCCGGCGGGACCCTTTACAATGAGCAGTTCTTC. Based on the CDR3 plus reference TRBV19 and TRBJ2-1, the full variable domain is DGGITQSPKYLFRKEGQNVTLSCEQNLNHDAMYWYRQDPGQGLRLIYYSQIVNDFQKGDIAEGYSVSREKKESFPLTVTSAQKNPTAFYLCASSIGPPGGTLYNEQFFGPGTRLTVL.